This T cell receptor beta chain was sequenced during a study of cytomegalovirus exposure and HLA in healthy donors. PCR primers comprised 60 Vbeta and 13 Jbeta primers. The method was immunoSEQ multiplex PCR; TCRdb's version includes in-frame clones alone and lacks a portion of them. The repertoire consists of 130,000 or so clones, with about 80% occurring once and the leading ten covering 1.5% to 2%. Findings of the study overall: Most TCR sequences showed up rarely, but some public TCRs showed up in many donors. Analyzed later, most CMV-associated TCR beta chains appeared HLA-restricted. Sequencing likely caused a cluster of highly shared sequence variants.

A few counts support this clone. Its target is not known. This CDR3 has 9 amino acids. V shed 11 bases and J shed 8 bases, with 9 bases lying between them. This sequence originates from a man in his forties or fifties in good health and CMV-seronegative. The source material was PBMCs. The chain combines TRBV23-1 with TRBJ1-2; no definite D call. TRBV23-1 is an ORF, with its function uncertain. The CDR3, as DNA: TGCGCCGTTCTTCGGGGCTACACCTTC. This translates into CAVLRGYTF.